Given below is one T cell receptor beta chain in context. Its antigen is still unknown. Relative to the germline gene, one junction end is altered; a read error may explain this. Including the terminal cysteine and phenylalanine, the CDR3 comprises 12 residues. Only the CDR3 region is kept as DNA, spanning 36 bases read in frame from base 1. The germline V gene supplies CDR1 ENHRY and CDR2 SYGVKD. This sample stems from a study of tumor and adjacent non-tumor tissue in lung cancer (dated by TCRdb to about 2018). For the study in its entirety: Of the cohort, 11 to 12 patients had adenocarcinoma, 2 had squamous cell carcinoma and 1 had small cell lung cancer. Ages among the roughly 15 patients ranged from about 31 to 85 years, there were 10 or so men and 5 women, and disease was at TNM stage I to III. A total of approximately 130,000,000 productive TCRbeta reads were generated by sequencing, corresponding to an average of roughly 4 million reads per sample. Using bulk TCRbeta repertoires from under 17 lung cancer patients, the study set lung tumor tissue side by side with matched distant non-tumor lung tissue. Some 31 paired specimens, one tumor and one normal lung sample per patient, were profiled by TCRbeta CDR3 sequencing.

Overall study outcomes, separate from this receptor: The methods do not name the sequencing platform or mention unique molecular identifiers. Peripheral blood was not sequenced, so blood TCRbeta repertoires were not examined in the lung cancer patients of the study. Only roughly 14 patients were included in the cohort, and the need for larger samples and more detailed clinical data was noted by the authors. Younger patients had significantly higher TCR diversity, and higher tumor TCR diversity was associated with shorter overall and disease-free survival. The top 100 clones accounted for a significantly larger cumulative portion of the repertoire in normal lung than in tumor tissue. Tumor tissue showed significantly greater TCR diversity (inverse Simpson) than normal lung tissue (approximately 400 vs 170, P = 0.0075, Mann-Whitney U test).

Bulk unsorted tissue served as the source for RNA extraction, and RNA quality was assessed using a NanoDrop ND-1000 and an Agilent 2100. The normal lung samples consisted of distant non-tumor tissue collected more than 3 cm from the tumor edge. All donors had newly diagnosed lung cancer, had not received prior chemotherapy, and were admitted for thoracic surgery in China between August and November 2014. Anyone who had undergone radiotherapy or chemotherapy before, or who had another cancer at the same time, was left out of the study. Pieces of surgical tissue measuring about 1-2 cm3 were kept in RNAlater solution and stored at -80 degrees C until use. Receptors were amplified or captured by multiplex PCR. Sequencing relied on an Illumina HiSeq 2500. TCRbeta libraries were built by three rounds of nested PCR using primers (Table S4), following protocols modified from ARM-PCR. Before sequencing, PCR products of 200-500 bp were cut from the gel and purified using the QIAquick gel extraction kit. As for how the authors treated the data: Reads were cleaned with Trimmomatic, merged with FLASH into complete CDR3 sequences, and assigned to V(D)J germline segments with MiTCR. Clonal diversity was computed as the inverse Simpson's index with VDJtools. A read counted as productive if the sequence was in-frame and lacked a premature stop codon. TCRdb reworked the public reads: Q25 trimming with fastp, MiXCR clone assembly, productive beta chains retained. Rows with a matching CDR3 protein are joined into one entry that keeps the most common DNA and genes. TCRdb assigned the V and J calls; the authors' analysis was not used. A total of 50,000 to 70,000 distinct CDR3 sequences appear in this sample, about 56% of them only once. Clones ranked in the top ten supply under 35% of the sample.

The TCR was taken from a man in his 70s with non-small cell lung cancer. The rearrangement joined TRBV10-3 to TRBJ2-1, with the D gene not confidently named. Sequenced material: distant non-tumor lung tissue. The DNA sequence follows: TGTGGCACAAACGTAGGTGGGGATGAACAGTCCTTC. Translated, this gives CGTNVGGDEQSF.